This is a list of T cell receptor beta chains from one sample in a study of T cell changes during pregnancy in multiple sclerosis. Measured with immunoSEQ multiplex PCR; TCRdb has only the in-frame clones, and not every one. This sample has about 38,000 clones, with 85% to 95% found just once. Material: CD4+ T cells from peripheral blood mononuclear cells, obtained after pregnancy. The receptor set was obtained from a female donor in good health, enrolled as a control in a pregnancy study. The CDR3 runs from the conserved cysteine through the conserved F or W. A D gene is named only where the DNA matches it firmly. Where a row states a size, it is once, few, many or the class of an expanded clone; other rows omit it.

CDR3 protein | CDR3 DNA | clone size | V gene | D gene | J gene
CASLQGSTYNEQFF | TGTGCCAGTTTGCAGGGGTCGACCTACAATGAGCAGTTCTTC | . | TRBV6-1 | . | TRBJ2-1
CASSVDRVQETQYF | TGTGCCAGCAGCGTTGACAGGGTGCAAGAGACCCAGTACTTC | . | TRBV9 | TRBD1 | TRBJ2-5
CAWSVSTGGRNEQFF | TGTGCCTGGAGTGTATCAACAGGGGGCCGCAATGAGCAGTTCTTC | . | TRBV30 | TRBD1 | TRBJ2-1
CASSLGGQPKETQYF | TGCGCCAGCAGCTTGGGAGGCCAGCCAAAAGAGACCCAGTACTTC | . | TRBV5-1 | . | TRBJ2-5
CASRNTGAGYGYTF | TGTGCCAGCAGGAATACAGGGGCAGGGTATGGCTACACCTTC | . | TRBV6-5 | TRBD1 | TRBJ1-2
CASSLAPLYGYTF | TGTGCCAGCAGCTTAGCCCCCCTTTATGGCTACACCTTC | . | TRBV7-2 | . | TRBJ1-2
CASGREVSYEQYF | TGCGCCAGCGGGCGGGAGGTCTCCTACGAGCAGTACTTC | once | TRBV5-1 | TRBD2 | TRBJ2-7
CAWGDREAFF | TGTGCCTGGGGGGACAGGGAAGCTTTCTTT | . | TRBV30 | TRBD1 | TRBJ1-1
CASSSGTSQETQYF | TGTGCCAGCAGCAGCGGGACTTCCCAAGAGACCCAGTACTTC | . | TRBV5-4 | TRBD2 | TRBJ2-5
CASSYPGNEQFF | TGTGCCAGCAGTTACCCGGGAAATGAGCAGTTCTTC | . | TRBV6-5 | . | TRBJ2-1
CAISGGPPTDTQYF | TGTGCCATCTCGGGGGGGCCCCCGACAGATACGCAGTATTTT | . | TRBV10-3 | TRBD2 | TRBJ2-3
CASKPGQGYGYTF | TGTGCCAGCAAACCGGGACAGGGGTATGGCTACACCTTC | . | TRBV6-4 | TRBD1 | TRBJ1-2
CASSLSGTSGRADTQYF | TGTGCCAGCAGTTTATCCGGGACTAGCGGGAGAGCAGATACGCAGTATTTT | once | TRBV27 | TRBD2 | TRBJ2-3
CAWSATRGSGNTIYF | TGTGCCTGGAGCGCTACCAGGGGTTCTGGAAACACCATATATTTT | . | TRBV30 | . | TRBJ1-3
CASSPRTGGGGAFF | TGTGCCAGCAGCCCCAGGACAGGGGGCGGAGGAGCTTTCTTT | . | TRBV13 | TRBD1 | TRBJ1-1
CKAGREGTDTQYF | TGCAAGGCTGGACGGGAGGGCACAGATACGCAGTATTTT | . | TRBV6-6 | TRBD2 | TRBJ2-3
CASSDGGQNYEQYF | TGTGCCAGCTCAGATGGGGGACAGAACTACGAGCAGTACTTC | . | TRBV18 | TRBD1 | TRBJ2-7
CASSESRNQPQHF | TGCGCCAGCAGTGAGTCCCGGAATCAGCCCCAGCATTTT | . | TRBV10-2 | . | TRBJ1-5
CSVGTGSQPQHF | TGCAGCGTGGGGACAGGGAGTCAGCCCCAGCATTTT | once | TRBV29-1 | TRBD1 | TRBJ1-5
CSVGGGASNQPQHF | TGCAGCGTCGGAGGGGGCGCGAGCAATCAGCCCCAGCATTTT | . | TRBV29-1 | TRBD1 | TRBJ1-5
CSARQGANYGYTF | TGCAGCGCCAGACAGGGGGCGAACTATGGCTACACCTTC | . | TRBV29-1 | TRBD1 | TRBJ1-2
CASSYLGRGNTDTQYF | TGTGCCAGCAGTTACTTGGGGAGGGGGAACACAGATACGCAGTATTTT | . | TRBV6-5 | . | TRBJ2-3
CASSFQEGPYEQYF | TGCGCCAGCAGCTTTCAGGAGGGGCCTTACGAGCAGTACTTC | . | TRBV5-1 | . | TRBJ2-7
CASSYLPGGNTEAFF | TGTGCCAGCAGTTACCTTCCGGGGGGGAACACTGAAGCTTTCTTT | once | TRBV6-5 | . | TRBJ1-1
CASSFQGPSGLGTEAFF | TGTGCCAGCAGTTTCCAGGGCCCCTCCGGGCTGGGAACTGAAGCTTTCTTT | once | TRBV27 | . | TRBJ1-1
CASSLAPVVIAGGRDEQYF | TGTGCCAGCAGCTTAGCTCCCGTCGTGATAGCGGGGGGGAGGGACGAGCAGTACTTC | . | TRBV11-3 | TRBD2 | TRBJ2-7
CASSPWAGVAATQYF | TGTGCCAGCAGCCCCTGGGCGGGCGTGGCGGCTACGCAGTATTTT | once | TRBV6-5 | . | TRBJ2-3
CASSVGLLLDTEAFF | TGTGCCAGCAGCGTAGGTCTACTGCTCGACACTGAAGCTTTCTTT | . | TRBV9 | . | TRBJ1-1
CASSPVRVRNQPQHF | TGTGCCAGCAGTCCAGTGAGGGTTCGAAATCAGCCCCAGCATTTT | . | TRBV6-5 | . | TRBJ1-5
CASMVGGLQPQHF | TGTGCCAGTATGGTCGGGGGTCTCCAGCCCCAGCATTTT | . | TRBV19 | . | TRBJ1-5
CAWSVQGARYGYTF | TGTGCCTGGAGTGTGCAGGGGGCGCGGTATGGCTACACCTTC | . | TRBV30 | TRBD1 | TRBJ1-2
CASSVTSGVGTFTGELFF | TGTGCCAGCAGCGTCACTAGCGGGGTGGGGACATTCACCGGGGAGCTGTTTTTT | once | TRBV9 | TRBD2 | TRBJ2-2
CASSRNGETEAFF | TGTGCCAGCTCACGAAACGGGGAAACTGAAGCTTTCTTT | . | TRBV18 | . | TRBJ1-1
CASSPDGNYGYTF | TGTGCCAGCAGCCCCGACGGGAACTATGGCTACACCTTC | . | TRBV11-3 | . | TRBJ1-2
CASSPGGFEGYTF | TGTGCCAGCAGCCCCGGCGGGTTCGAAGGCTACACCTTC | . | TRBV6-4 | . | TRBJ1-2
CASSFSLGLNEQYF | TGTGCCAGCAGCTTCTCACTAGGGTTAAACGAGCAGTACTTC | once | TRBV5-4 | . | TRBJ2-7
CASSPSWVAGGGEQYF | TGTGCCAGCAGCCCCAGTTGGGTGGCGGGAGGGGGCGAGCAGTACTTC | . | TRBV5-4 | TRBD2 | TRBJ2-7
CASSPARGGRSSYEQYF | TGCGCCAGCAGCCCGGCGAGGGGCGGGAGGAGCTCCTACGAGCAGTACTTC | . | TRBV5-1 | TRBD2 | TRBJ2-7
CASSFIAGGSTDTQYF | TGCGCCAGCAGCTTTATAGCGGGGGGTAGCACAGATACGCAGTATTTT | . | TRBV5-1 | TRBD2 | TRBJ2-3
CASSLVGQGIDEQFF | TGTGCCAGCAGCTTAGTGGGACAGGGAATAGATGAGCAGTTCTTC | . | TRBV11-1 | TRBD1 | TRBJ2-1
CASSPRDRPAYEQYF | TGTGCCAGCAGCCCAAGGGACAGGCCGGCCTACGAGCAGTACTTC | . | TRBV13 | TRBD1 | TRBJ2-7
CASSLRQAPYGYTF | TGTGCCAGCAGCCTAAGACAGGCCCCCTATGGCTACACCTTC | few | TRBV5-4 | . | TRBJ1-2
CASSDSDSKSLERGAHEQYF | TGCGCCAGCAGTGACTCGGACAGCAAATCCTTGGAGCGGGGGGCCCACGAGCAGTACTTC | few | TRBV10-1 | TRBD2 | TRBJ2-7
CASSSETGNEQFF | TGTGCCAGCAGTTCAGAGACTGGGAATGAGCAGTTCTTC | . | TRBV27 | . | TRBJ2-1
CASSPRAGGANTDTQYF | TGTGCCAGCTCACCAAGGGCCGGGGGGGCGAACACAGATACGCAGTATTTT | . | TRBV18 | TRBD2 | TRBJ2-3
CASSFPGTVLYGYTF | TGTGCCAGCAGCTTTCCCGGGACAGTCCTCTATGGCTACACCTTC | . | TRBV5-4 | TRBD1 | TRBJ1-2
CASRTSANTGELFF | TGTGCCAGCAGAACTAGCGCGAACACCGGGGAGCTGTTTTTT | . | TRBV28 | TRBD2 | TRBJ2-2
CASSPPPPGDYEQYF | TGTGCCAGCTCACCACCACCCCCAGGGGACTACGAGCAGTACTTC | . | TRBV18 | . | TRBJ2-7
CASSPGSNQPQHF | TGTGCCAGCTCACCAGGCAGTAATCAGCCCCAGCATTTT | . | TRBV18 | . | TRBJ1-5
CASSLGAGLIDTQYF | TGTGCCAGTAGCCTTGGGGCGGGACTGATTGATACGCAGTATTTT | . | TRBV19 | . | TRBJ2-3
CASSSRGGYEQYF | TGTGCCAGCAGTTCTCGGGGGGGCTACGAGCAGTACTTC | . | TRBV7-2 | TRBD2 | TRBJ2-7
CASTYRENTEAFF | TGCGCCAGCACATACAGGGAGAACACTGAAGCTTTCTTT | . | TRBV5-1 | . | TRBJ1-1
CASSHDRGRWNEQFF | TGTGCCAGCAGCCACGACAGGGGGCGCTGGAATGAGCAGTTCTTC | . | TRBV5-6 | TRBD1 | TRBJ2-1
CASHGETQYF | TGCGCCAGCCACGGGGAGACCCAGTACTTC | . | TRBV4-1 | . | TRBJ2-5
CASSSEERTGSLAKNIQYF | TGCGCCAGCAGCTCGGAGGAACGGACAGGCAGCTTAGCCAAAAACATTCAGTACTTC | medium-sized | TRBV5-1 | TRBD1 | TRBJ2-4